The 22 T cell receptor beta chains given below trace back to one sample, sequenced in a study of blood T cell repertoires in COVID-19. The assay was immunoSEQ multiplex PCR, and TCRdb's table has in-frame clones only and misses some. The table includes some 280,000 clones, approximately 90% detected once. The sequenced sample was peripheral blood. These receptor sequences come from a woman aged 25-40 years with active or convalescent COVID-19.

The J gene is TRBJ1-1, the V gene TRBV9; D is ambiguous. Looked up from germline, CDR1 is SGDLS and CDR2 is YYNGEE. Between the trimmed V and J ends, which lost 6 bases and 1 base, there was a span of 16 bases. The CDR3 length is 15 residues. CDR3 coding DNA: TGTGCCAGCAATCGCCGGGAGACGGGGAACACTGAAGCTTTCTTT. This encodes CASNRRETGNTEAFF.

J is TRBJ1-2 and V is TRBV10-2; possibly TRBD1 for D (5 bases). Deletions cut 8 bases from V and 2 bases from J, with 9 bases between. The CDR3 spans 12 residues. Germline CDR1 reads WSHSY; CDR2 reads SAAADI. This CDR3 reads CASGQGNYGYTF. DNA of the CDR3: TGCGCCAGCGGGCAGGGAAACTATGGCTACACCTTC.

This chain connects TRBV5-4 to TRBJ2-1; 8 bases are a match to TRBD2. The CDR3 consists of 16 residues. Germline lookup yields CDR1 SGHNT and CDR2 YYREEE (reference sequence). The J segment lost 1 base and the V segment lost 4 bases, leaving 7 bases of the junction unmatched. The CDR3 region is CASSPLGLGSYNEQFF. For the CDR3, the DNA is TGTGCCAGCAGCCCTTTGGGACTAGGGTCCTACAATGAGCAGTTCTTC.

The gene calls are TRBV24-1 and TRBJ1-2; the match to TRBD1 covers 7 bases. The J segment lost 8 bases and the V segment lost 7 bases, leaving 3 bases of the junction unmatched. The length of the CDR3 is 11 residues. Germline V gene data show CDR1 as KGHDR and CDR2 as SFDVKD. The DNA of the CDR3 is TGTGCCACCAGAGGGGGCGTAGGCTACACCTTC. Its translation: CATRGGVGYTF.

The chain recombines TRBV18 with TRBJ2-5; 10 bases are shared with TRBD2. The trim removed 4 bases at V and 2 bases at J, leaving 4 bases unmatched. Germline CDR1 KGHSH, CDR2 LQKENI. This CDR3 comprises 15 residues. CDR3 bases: TGTGCCAGCTCACTCCTTAGCGGGGGGCAAGAGACCCAGTACTTC. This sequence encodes CASSLLSGGQETQYF. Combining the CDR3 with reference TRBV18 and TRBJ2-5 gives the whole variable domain NAGVMQNPRHLVRRRGQEARLRCSPMKGHSHVYWYRQLPEEGLKFMVYLQKENIIDESGMPKERFSAEFPKEGPSILRIQQVVRGDSAAYFCASSLLSGGQETQYFGPGTRLLVL.

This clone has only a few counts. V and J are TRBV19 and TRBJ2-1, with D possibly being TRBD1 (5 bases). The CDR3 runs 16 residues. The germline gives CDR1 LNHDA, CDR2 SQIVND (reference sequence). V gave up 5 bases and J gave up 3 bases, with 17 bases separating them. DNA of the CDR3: TGTGCCAGTAGTGGGCGAGACAGCCAAATCTACAATGAGCAGTTCTTC. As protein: CASSGRDSQIYNEQFF.

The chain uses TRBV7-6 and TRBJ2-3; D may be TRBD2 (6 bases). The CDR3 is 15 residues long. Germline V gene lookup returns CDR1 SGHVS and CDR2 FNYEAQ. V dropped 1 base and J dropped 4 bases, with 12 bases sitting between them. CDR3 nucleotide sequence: TGTGCCAGCAGCTTAGGGACTACGGGCGCAGATACGCAGTATTTT. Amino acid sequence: CASSLGTTGADTQYF.

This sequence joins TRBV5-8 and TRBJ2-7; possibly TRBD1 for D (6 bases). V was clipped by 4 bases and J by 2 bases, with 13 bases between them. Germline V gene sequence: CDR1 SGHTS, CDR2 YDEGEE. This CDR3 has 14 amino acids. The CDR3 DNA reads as TGTGCCAGCAGCCTCTTAGGACAGACCTACGAGCAGTACTTC. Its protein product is CASSLLGQTYEQYF.

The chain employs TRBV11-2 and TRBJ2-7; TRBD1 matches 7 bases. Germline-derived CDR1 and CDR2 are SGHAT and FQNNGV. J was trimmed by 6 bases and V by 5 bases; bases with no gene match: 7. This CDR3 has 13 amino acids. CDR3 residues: CASSVTGLTEQYF. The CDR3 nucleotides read TGTGCCAGCAGCGTGACAGGGTTAACCGAGCAGTACTTC.

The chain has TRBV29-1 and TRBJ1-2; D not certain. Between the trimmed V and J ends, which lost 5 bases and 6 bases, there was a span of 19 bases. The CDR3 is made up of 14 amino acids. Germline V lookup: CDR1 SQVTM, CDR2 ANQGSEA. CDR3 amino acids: CSVRDPWIMDGYTF. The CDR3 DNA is TGCAGCGTTCGGGATCCTTGGATTATGGATGGCTACACCTTC.

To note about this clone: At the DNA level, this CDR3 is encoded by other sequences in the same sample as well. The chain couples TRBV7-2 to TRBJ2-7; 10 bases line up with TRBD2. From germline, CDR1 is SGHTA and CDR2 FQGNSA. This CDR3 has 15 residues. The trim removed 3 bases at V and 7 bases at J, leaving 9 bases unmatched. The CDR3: CASSFTSGGAREQYF. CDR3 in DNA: TGTGCCAGCAGCTTTACGAGCGGGGGGGCACGAGAGCAGTACTTC.

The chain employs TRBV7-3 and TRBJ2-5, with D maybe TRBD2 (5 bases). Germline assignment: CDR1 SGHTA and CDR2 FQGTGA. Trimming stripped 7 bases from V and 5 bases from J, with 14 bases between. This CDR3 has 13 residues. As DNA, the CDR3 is TGTGCCAGCACCCCAGCGGTAGGGGAGACCCAGTACTTC. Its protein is CASTPAVGETQYF.

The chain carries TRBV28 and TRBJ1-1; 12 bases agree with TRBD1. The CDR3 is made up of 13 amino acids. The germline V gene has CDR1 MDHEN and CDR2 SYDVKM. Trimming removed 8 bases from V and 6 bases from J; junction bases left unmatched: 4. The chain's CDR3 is CASRGQGASEAFF. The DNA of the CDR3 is TGTGCCAGCCGGGGACAGGGGGCCTCTGAAGCTTTCTTT.

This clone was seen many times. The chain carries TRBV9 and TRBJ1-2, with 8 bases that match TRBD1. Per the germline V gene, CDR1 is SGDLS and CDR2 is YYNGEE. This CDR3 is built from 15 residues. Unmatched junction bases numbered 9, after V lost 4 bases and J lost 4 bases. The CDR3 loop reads CASSTGPGGGYGYTF. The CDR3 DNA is TGTGCCAGCAGCACAGGCCCAGGGGGCGGCTATGGCTACACCTTC.

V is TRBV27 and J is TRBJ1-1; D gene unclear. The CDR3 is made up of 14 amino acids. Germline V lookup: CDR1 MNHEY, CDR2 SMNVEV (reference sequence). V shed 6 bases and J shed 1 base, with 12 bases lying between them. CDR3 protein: CASRKRQRNTEAFF. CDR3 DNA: TGTGCCAGCAGGAAGAGACAACGGAACACTGAAGCTTTCTTT.

For the CDR3, the DNA is TGTGCCAGCTCACCACAGGGGGCTAGCGAGCAGTACTTC. It translates to CASSPQGASEQYF. The rearrangement joins TRBV18 to TRBJ2-7, with 7 bases that match TRBD1. Per the germline V gene, CDR1 is KGHSH and CDR2 is LQKENI. The CDR3 loop spans 13 amino acids. The ends lost 1 base at V and 6 bases at J; junction bases unmatched: 3.

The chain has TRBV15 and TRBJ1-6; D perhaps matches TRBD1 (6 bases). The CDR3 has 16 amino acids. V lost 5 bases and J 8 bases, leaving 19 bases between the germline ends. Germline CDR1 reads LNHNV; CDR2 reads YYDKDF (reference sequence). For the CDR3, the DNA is TGTGCCACCAGCCCTAGACAGGTTGGGACCGATTCACCCCTCCACTTT. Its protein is CATSPRQVGTDSPLHF.

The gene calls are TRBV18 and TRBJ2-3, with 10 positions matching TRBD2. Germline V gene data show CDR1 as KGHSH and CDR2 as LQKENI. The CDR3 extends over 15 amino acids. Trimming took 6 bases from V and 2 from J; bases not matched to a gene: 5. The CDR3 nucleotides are TGTGCCAGCTCCCTACTAGCGGGGTACACAGATACGCAGTATTTT. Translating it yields CASSLLAGYTDTQYF.

CDR3 bases: TGTGCCAGCAGTTTTTTTACAGGGTCGGATTCACCCCTCCACTTT. Its protein product is CASSFFTGSDSPLHF. V usage is TRBV28 and J usage is TRBJ1-6; weak D call: TRBD1 (6 bases). The CDR3 spans 15 residues. Trimming removed 3 bases at V and 8 bases at J, with 14 bases between. CDR1 MDHEN and CDR2 SYDVKM come from the germline V gene.

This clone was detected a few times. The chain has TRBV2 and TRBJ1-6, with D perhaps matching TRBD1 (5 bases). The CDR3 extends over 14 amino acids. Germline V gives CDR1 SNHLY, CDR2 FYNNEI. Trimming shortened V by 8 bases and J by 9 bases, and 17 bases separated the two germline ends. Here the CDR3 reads CASRARGDGSPLHF. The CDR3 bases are TGTGCCAGCCGAGCCCGGGGGGACGGTTCACCCCTCCACTTT.

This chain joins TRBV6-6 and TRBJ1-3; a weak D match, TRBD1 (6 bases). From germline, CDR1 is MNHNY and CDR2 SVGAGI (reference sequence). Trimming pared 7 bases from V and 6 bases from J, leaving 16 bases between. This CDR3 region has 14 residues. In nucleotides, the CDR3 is TGTGCCAGCATCTCATCGGGGGGCGTAAACACCATATATTTT. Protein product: CASISSGGVNTIYF.

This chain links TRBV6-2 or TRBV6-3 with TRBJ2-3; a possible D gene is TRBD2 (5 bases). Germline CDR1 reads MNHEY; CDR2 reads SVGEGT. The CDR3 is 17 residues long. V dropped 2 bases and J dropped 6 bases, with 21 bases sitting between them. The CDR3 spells CASSYRLLRRGLDTQYF. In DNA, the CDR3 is TGTGCCAGCAGTTACAGGTTGTTGCGTCGAGGGCTGGATACGCAGTATTTT.